The text below deals with one T cell receptor beta chain. What was amplified from RNA transcripts were TCR beta CDR3 regions. In the first-round RT-PCR of the TCR CDR3, the HTBI primer set was used. MiXCR, applied by TCRdb to the multiplex PCR reads, yields one record per CDR3 protein. The sample has 610,000 or so distinct CDR3 sequences, more than 45% seen once. The study enrolled patients aged 18 to 65 with newly diagnosed hyperthyroidism of under 2 months' duration. Not enrolled were patients with uncontrolled infection, other autoimmune disease, pregnancy or lactation. Diagnoses were established using clinical symptoms, serum thyroxine and TRAb, thyroid ultrasound and orbital computed tomography. This entry is derived from a study of T cells in Graves' hyperthyroidism and ophthalmopathy. Trimming took 5 bases from V and 5 from J, leaving 21 bases between them. Germline values: CDR1 DFQATT, CDR2 SNEGSKA (reference sequence). The CDR3 covers 16 residues.

The clonotype originates from a woman between 18 and 29 years old with Graves' hyperthyroidism. Sequencing used peripheral blood or thyroid tissue (not recorded which). The chain combines TRBV20-1 with TRBJ1-4, with D perhaps matching TRBD1 (5 bases). The CDR3 nucleotides read TGCAGTGCTCCCCGGACTAGCGGGGCACACAATGAAAAACTGTTTTTT. Its protein is CSAPRTSGAHNEKLFF.